The clone carrying this TCR beta chain was found a few times. The target antigen is unknown. The data originate from a study of beta chain features in type 1 diabetes. Notes on the study in general: A definitive answer on HLA type influencing TCRB rearrangement was not reached here.

Reverse transcription of all isolated RNA meant that expressed TCRB transcripts were sequenced. The protocol was immunoSEQ multiplex PCR, while the TCRdb copy is restricted to in-frame clones and leaves out a portion. Among roughly 240,000 clones, 13% to 15% were seen once, and the ten largest hold more than 0.025%. Over 95% purity was reached by all sorted populations. The V and J ends lost 4 bases and 3 bases respectively, with 8 bases between them. The CDR3 length is 12 residues. Germline V gene data show CDR1 as SGHNT and CDR2 as YYREEE (reference sequence). The receptor was derived from a woman in her forties in good health. The source material was naive CD4+ T cells from blood. The chain links TRBV5-4 to TRBJ2-7; tentative D call: TRBD1 (5 bases). The CDR3 here is CASSEDNYEQYF. The CDR3 DNA is TGTGCCAGCAGCGAGGACAACTACGAGCAGTACTTC.